This TCR beta chain was profiled in a study of T cells in Graves' hyperthyroidism and ophthalmopathy. Overall study results and limits: Ophthalmopathy cases were set apart from stable hyperthyroidism by a 13 V-J model. In the blood, most expanded thyroid clonotypes above 0.001 appeared as well.

This clonotype was observed at least ten times. Its antigen remains unknown. RNA transcripts gave rise to amplified TCR beta CDR3 regions. The study used the HTBI primer set for a first-round RT-PCR of the TCR CDR3. TCRdb fed the multiplex PCR reads into MiXCR, producing one record per CDR3 protein. This sample carries 380,000 or so distinct CDR3 sequences, roughly 14% of them seen once, and the ten largest clones take less than 25%. CDR3 length equals 14 residues. Trimming pared 7 bases from V and 5 bases from J, leaving 17 bases between. Germline-derived CDR1 and CDR2 are MNHNS and SASEGT. The study enrolled patients aged 18 to 65 with newly diagnosed hyperthyroidism of under 2 months' duration. The diagnostic basis comprised clinical symptoms, serum thyroxine and TRAb, thyroid ultrasound and orbital computed tomography.

Sequences were obtained from blood. This clonotype was obtained from a man aged 25 to 40 with Graves' hyperthyroidism that later progressed to Graves' ophthalmopathy. V and J are TRBV6-1 and TRBJ2-5, with D possibly being TRBD1 (6 bases). Written as DNA, the CDR3 is TGTGCCAGCACCCCAAACAGGGTCGTGGAGACCCAGTACTTC. This sequence encodes CASTPNRVVETQYF.